The T cell receptor beta chain described here comes from a study of shared clonotypes between healthy human individuals. Study-wide context: CD8 memory received one plate per donor, CD8 naive two, CD4 memory three and CD4 naive three. Broader study findings: In the sorted subsets, rarefaction showed sequencing was incomplete despite large depth.

This CDR3 region has 13 residues. Germline loops: CDR1 SGDLS, CDR2 YYNGEE. V was pared by 2 bases and J by 3 bases, with 8 bases between. Repertoires were generated with immunoSEQ multiplex PCR, while TCRdb's copy carries only in-frame clones and drops some. The repertoire consists of approximately 590,000 clones, with nearly 97% occurring once and the leading ten covering 0.11%. Turning to this clone: Its target is not known. Other DNA sequences of this sample code for an identical CDR3.

Naive CD8 cells were CD45RO-negative, positively selected for CCR7, excluding terminally differentiated effector memory CD45RA+ cells. The chain recombines TRBV9 with TRBJ1-1; D remains unclear. Sequenced input: naive CD8+ T cells sorted from blood. This clonotype originated in a woman aged 25 to 39 in good health. CDR3: CASSVGGDTEAFF. In nucleotides, the CDR3 is TGTGCCAGCAGCGTGGGTGGGGACACTGAAGCTTTCTTT.